This T cell receptor (beta chain) was sequenced in a study of regulatory T cells in long-lasting Graves disease. Whole-study findings and limits: Among samples with persistent disease, TRBV28, TRBJ1-2 and TRBJ2-5 were favored. Whereas new patients shared 950 to 1,000 public clonotypes, persistent patients shared more, at 2,500 to 3,500. Less diverse TCR repertoires were seen in persistent Graves' patients than in newly diagnosed ones.

Relying on iRepertoire HTBI primers and Arm-PCR of CDR3 regions, the team built TCR beta libraries. MiXCR was run by TCRdb on the multiplex PCR reads, yielding one entry per CDR3 protein. There are 250,000 to 400,000 distinct CDR3 sequences in the sample; over 15% occur only once, and 35% to 45% lies in the top ten. Time point meaning: newly diagnosed GD, antithyroid drugs for less than 3 months. RNA extracted from PBMCs served as the sequencing template. The CDR3 has 13 amino acids. The V gene lost 4 bases and the J gene lost 5 bases, with 11 bases spanning the gap. Germline V lookup: CDR1 SNHLY, CDR2 FYNNEI. For this clonotype: What it recognizes is unknown.

The sample in question was peripheral blood mononuclear cells (PBMCs), obtained at new diagnosis, from a patient treated with antithyroid drugs. The source of this sequence is a female donor with Graves disease. J is TRBJ1-2 and V is TRBV2; D is unclear. The CDR3, as DNA: TGTGCCAGCAGTGTTGGCATTGCATATGGCTACACCTTC. It codes for CASSVGIAYGYTF.